Listed here are 7 T cell receptor beta chains from one sample, sequenced in a study of blood T cell repertoires in COVID-19. Measured with immunoSEQ multiplex PCR; TCRdb has only the in-frame clones, and not every one. The data hold about 180,000 clones, with about four fifths observed a single time. The sequencing sample was made of peripheral blood. The receptor source for this set is a man between 70 and 80 years old with active or convalescent COVID-19.

V and J are TRBV6-6 and TRBJ1-5, with unresolved D. The V gene's germline CDR1 is MNHNY and CDR2 SVGAGI (reference sequence). This CDR3 contains 16 residues. V was trimmed by 2 bases and J by 4 bases, leaving 15 bases between them. The CDR3 spells CASSYPLGGGNQPQHF. The CDR3 coding sequence is TGTGCCAGCAGTTACCCGTTGGGAGGCGGTAATCAGCCCCAGCATTTT.

V gene TRBV20-1 combines with J gene TRBJ1-1; D uncertain. V lost 6 bases and J 3 bases, leaving 8 bases between the germline ends. This CDR3 comprises 11 residues. Germline-derived CDR1 and CDR2 are DFQATT and SNEGSKA (reference sequence). The DNA for the CDR3 is TGCAGTGCAACTCCCGACACTGAAGCTTTCTTT. Translation gives CSATPDTEAFF.

The chain carries TRBV9 and TRBJ1-1; D ambiguous. Germline CDR1 SGDLS, CDR2 YYNGEE. V was pared by 4 bases and J by 1 base, with 14 bases between. This CDR3 comprises 15 residues. The CDR3 spells CASSPWGGRNTEAFF. The DNA of the CDR3 is TGTGCCAGCAGCCCCTGGGGTGGGAGGAACACTGAAGCTTTCTTT.

This clone is a singleton in its sample. V is TRBV3-1 (or the pseudogene TRBV3-2) and J is TRBJ2-3; 7 positions match TRBD2. The V gene's germline CDR1 is LGHDT and CDR2 YNNKEL (reference sequence). The CDR3 is 15 residues long. V gave up 4 bases and J gave up 3 bases; unmatched junction bases: 7. The CDR3 nucleotides read TGTGCCAGCAGCCTACTACGGGGGGAGACAGATACGCAGTATTTT. Its translation is CASSLLRGETDTQYF.

The chain carries TRBV4-2 and TRBJ2-5; 10 nucleotides align to TRBD2. The germline gives CDR1 LGHNA, CDR2 YNFKEQ. The CDR3 totals 20 residues. V dropped 1 base and J dropped 4; count of bases not matched to a gene: 18. The CDR3 region is CASSQASGSATFYGGETQYF. Here the CDR3 DNA reads TGTGCCAGCAGCCAAGCTAGCGGGAGCGCCACCTTTTATGGGGGAGAGACCCAGTACTTC.

This clone showed up just a few times. The same CDR3 arises from other DNA sequences in this sample as well. CDR3 nucleotide sequence: TGTGCCAGCAGTTACTCCCACAGGGGCTCTGGAAACACCATATATTTT. It translates to CASSYSHRGSGNTIYF. The J gene is TRBJ1-3, the V gene TRBV6-5, with 7 bases aligning to TRBD1. Trimming took 0 bases from V and 0 from J; bases not matched to a gene: 2. Germline assignment: CDR1 MNHEY and CDR2 SVGAGI. CDR3 length: 16 amino acids.

The chain recombines TRBV12-3 or TRBV12-4 with TRBJ2-7; no definite D call. The CDR3 is 12 residues long. Trimming took off 10 bases at V and 6 bases at J, with 16 bases between the two ends. The CDR3 nucleotides read TGTGCCACCCCCCTCGAGTTCGCCGAGCAGTACTTC. Translated: CATPLEFAEQYF.